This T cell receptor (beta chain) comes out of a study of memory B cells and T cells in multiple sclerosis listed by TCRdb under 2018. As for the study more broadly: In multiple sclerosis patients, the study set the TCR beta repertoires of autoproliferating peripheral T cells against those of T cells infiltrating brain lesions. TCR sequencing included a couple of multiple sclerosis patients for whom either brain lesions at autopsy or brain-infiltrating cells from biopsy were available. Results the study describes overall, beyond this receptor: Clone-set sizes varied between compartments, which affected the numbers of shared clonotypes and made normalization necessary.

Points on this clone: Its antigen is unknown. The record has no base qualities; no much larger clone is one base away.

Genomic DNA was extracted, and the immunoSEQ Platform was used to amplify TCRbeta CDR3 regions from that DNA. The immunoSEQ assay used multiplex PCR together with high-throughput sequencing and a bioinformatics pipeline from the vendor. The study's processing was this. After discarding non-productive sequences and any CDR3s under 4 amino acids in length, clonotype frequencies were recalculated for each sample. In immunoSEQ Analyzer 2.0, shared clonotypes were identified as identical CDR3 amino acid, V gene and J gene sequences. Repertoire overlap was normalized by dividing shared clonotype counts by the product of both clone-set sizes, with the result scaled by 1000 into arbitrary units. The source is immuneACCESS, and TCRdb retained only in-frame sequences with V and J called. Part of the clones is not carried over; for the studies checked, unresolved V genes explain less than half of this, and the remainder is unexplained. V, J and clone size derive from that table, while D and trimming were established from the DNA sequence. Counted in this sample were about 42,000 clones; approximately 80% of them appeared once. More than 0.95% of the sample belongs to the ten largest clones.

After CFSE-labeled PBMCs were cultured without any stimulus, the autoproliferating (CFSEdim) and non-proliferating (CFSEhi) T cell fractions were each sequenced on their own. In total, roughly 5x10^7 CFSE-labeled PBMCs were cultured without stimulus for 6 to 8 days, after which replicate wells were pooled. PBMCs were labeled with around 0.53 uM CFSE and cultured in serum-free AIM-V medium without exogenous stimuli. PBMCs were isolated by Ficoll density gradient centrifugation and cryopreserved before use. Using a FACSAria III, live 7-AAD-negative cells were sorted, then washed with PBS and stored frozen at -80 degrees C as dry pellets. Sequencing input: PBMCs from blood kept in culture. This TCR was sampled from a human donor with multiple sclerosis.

The nucleotides are TGTGCCACTTTGGACAGGTATATGGTAGGCTACACCTTC. The resulting protein is CATLDRYMVGYTF. The chain joins TRBV19 to TRBJ1-2; 7 junctional bases match TRBD1. Ends trimmed: V by 10 bases, J by 8 bases; bases unmatched to a gene: 13. From the cysteine up to the phenylalanine, the CDR3 has a length of 13 residues. Only the CDR3 DNA is retained, 39 bases long and in frame from the first base. From the germline V gene (reference sequence), CDR1 is LNHDA and CDR2 is SQIVND.